Below, one T cell receptor (beta chain) is given with its context. This clonotype has a handful of counts. The antigen it recognizes is unknown. Nothing much larger sits one base from this clone, and base qualities are not available. This record comes from a study of T-cell reconstitution after alpha-beta-depleted transplantation in children (dated by TCRdb to the mid-2010s). For the study in its entirety: Using TCR repertoire profiling, the study followed T-cell immune reconstitution in a quantitative way in children after TCRalphabeta/CD19-depleted allogeneic hematopoietic cell transplantation.

Libraries were made using PCR. Instrument used: Illumina HiSeq 2500. TCR libraries were prepared with molecular barcoding, using unique molecular identifiers to normalize TCRbeta repertoire quantification. TCRdb reanalyzed the raw reads on its own, using fastp at Q25 for trimming and MiXCR for clone calling, and kept in-frame beta chains. Identical CDR3 proteins give one entry, which carries the most common genes and DNA. This sample is represented by roughly 120,000 distinct CDR3 sequences; more than 20% of them were singletons. The biggest ten clones account for about 10% of the sample. The V and J ends are trimmed by 0 bases and 4 bases, leaving 3 bases between them. CDR1 is given as MNHNY and CDR2 as SVGAGI, both from the germline V gene (reference sequence). The CDR3 runs 12 residues from the cysteine to the phenylalanine. The CDR3 DNA has 36 bases and is translated from base 1. The treatment or condition tag for this specimen amounts to: allogeneic hematopoietic cell transplantation with graft depleted of TCRalphabeta T cells and CD19 B cells. TCRalphabeta/CD19-depleted allogeneic hematopoietic cell grafts were given to the transplant recipients, all of whom were children.

Summary of the overall study and its limitations: The apparently early recovery of alphabetaT-cell counts about two months after transplant reportedly depended on only several hundred rapidly expanded clones that came from non-depleted graft cells. In some patients, the high TCRbeta diversity seen at day 60 was put down to recipient T cells and intrathymic progenitors that had survived conditioning. Over subsequent months, a decline in hyperexpanded clone frequencies was noted, and after one year, T-cell counts and TCRbeta diversity were mostly ascribed to newly produced T cells.

The sequence derives from a male patient aged 2-9 years who had a stem cell transplant for chronic granulomatous disease, so the T cells may come from the graft donor. The V gene is TRBV6-6 and the J gene is TRBJ2-5, with an unclear D gene assignment. The sequences come from PBMCs, mostly from graft donor cells, collected 180 days after TCRalphabeta/CD19-depleted stem cell transplant. In nucleotides, the sequence is TGTGCCAGCAGTTACTCGAGAGAGACCCAGTACTTC. This sequence encodes CASSYSRETQYF.